The TCR beta chain described here comes from a study of spatial heterogeneity in lung cancer (dated by TCRdb to the late 2010s). General notes on the study: Beta-chain transcripts were consistently detected in greater numbers than alpha-chain transcripts, which likely reflects a higher abundance of beta-chain transcripts. At surgery, about 210 tumor regions, 64 matched nontumor lung samples and fewer than 60 PBMC samples were TCR-sequenced for both alpha and beta chains. TCR repertoire features were related to nonsynonymous mutation counts determined by whole-exome sequencing of tumor tissue. TCR alpha and beta repertoires were quantitatively compared across multiple tumor regions, matched nontumor lung and blood in non-small cell lung cancer. In the raw uncorrected reads, each unique combination of TCR and UMI appeared more than ten times on average. The paper as a whole reports these results and caveats: Ubiquitous expanded tumor TCRs were found in blood more often at tumor resection than at routine follow-up. Confirming at a functional level the hypothesis that regional TCRs recognize regional mutations was considered to require additional single-cell paired TCR alpha and beta sequencing.

The sample's time point label, decoded: sample taken at primary tumor resection. Whole RNA extracted from tumor and nontumor lung tissue, or from cryopreserved PBMC samples, was used for TCR sequencing without cell sorting. The donors were some 76 patients from the lung TRACERx cohort who had early-stage, untreated non-small cell lung cancer. Only patients with enough RNA available from two or more tumor regions were chosen for TCR sequencing. The library was generated by 5' RACE. Data came from a NextSeq 500. In the TCR library protocol, a unique molecular identifier was attached to each TCR cDNA molecule so that PCR and sequencing errors could be corrected. The source study handled its data this way. Decombinator tools were used for TCR identification, UMI-based error correction and CDR3 extraction. Expanded TCRs were defined as those above a frequency of 2 per 1,000, corresponding to the top 1% of the tumor frequency distribution. Renyi diversity was computed with the R vegan package after each repertoire had been subsampled 100 times to 5,000 TCRs. CDR3 similarity networks were built from amino acid triplet string-kernel similarity, with CDR3s being connected when pairwise similarity was above 0.82. TCRdb ran its own pipeline on the public reads, namely fastp trimming at Q25 and MiXCR clone calling, and kept in-frame beta chains. Every distinct CDR3 protein forms one entry, paired with its most common genes and DNA. The V and J calls and clone size come from TCRdb's table, not from the authors' own analysis. The table for this sample lists 20,000 to 25,000 distinct CDR3 sequences; under 8% of them were counted only once. Around an eighth of the sample comes from the top ten.

This clonotype was seen at least ten times. Its specific antigen is unknown. No qualities accompany the bases; no much larger clone lies one base away. A distance of 16 bases separates the germline ends of V and J, which lose 7 bases and 6 bases respectively. CDR1 MNHEY and CDR2 SMNVEV were looked up in the germline V gene (reference sequence). Including cysteine and phenylalanine, the CDR3 has 14 amino acids. Solely the CDR3 DNA is kept, with 42 bases framed from the first base. This chain joins TRBV27 to TRBJ1-5, and perhaps TRBD1 as D gene, on 6 matching bases. Sample: PBMCs, taken at surgery. The sequence came from a male donor with early-stage non-small cell lung cancer. Here is the DNA: TGTGCCAGCACCACTAAGGGGGGTACTCAGCCCCAGCATTTT. Translation gives CASTTKGGTQPQHF.